The text below deals with one TCR beta chain. Germline V gives CDR1 LNHDA, CDR2 SQIVND (reference sequence). Trimming took 4 bases from V and 2 from J; bases not matched to a gene: 6. CDR3 length: 15 residues. The data stem from a study of blood T cell repertoires in COVID-19. Whole-study context: Acute-phase and convalescent COVID-19 samples originated in the United States, Italy and Spain.

Original processing notes: Quantification of nucleated cells was approximated via reference gene primer amplification. Only in-frame clones appear in the TCRdb table, and some are missing; sequencing was by immunoSEQ multiplex PCR. V, J and clone size reflect that table, while D and trimming were determined from the DNA. The data contain fewer than 65,000 clones, nearly 90% of them singletons. The TCR sequence derives from a man aged 55-75 years with acute or convalescent COVID-19. This rearrangement joins TRBV19 to TRBJ1-1, with 8 bases fitting TRBD1. The sample was peripheral blood. The CDR3 loop reads CASSTQGARNTEAFF. The CDR3 nucleotides are TGTGCCAGTAGTACCCAGGGGGCCCGTAACACTGAAGCTTTCTTT.